These 8 T cell receptor beta chains originate from one sample sequenced in a study of cytomegalovirus exposure and HLA in healthy donors (dated 2017 in TCRdb). The library was built by means of the immunoSEQ multiplex PCR assay. For the multiplex PCR, a mixture combining 60 forward primers for TCR Vbeta segments and 13 reverse primers for TCR Jbeta segments was used. TCRdb retrieved this table from immuneACCESS and kept in-frame rearrangements only. Not all clones are present; in checked studies, unresolved V genes account for under half, and no reason is known for the remainder. Counted in this sample were some 190,000 clones; about 80% of them appeared once. About 1.9% of the sample goes to the ten largest clones. The sample consisted of PBMCs. All receptors derive from a woman aged 30 to 39 in good health and CMV-seronegative.

V is TRBV2 and J is TRBJ2-7, with 13 bases identical to TRBD2. This CDR3 has 16 amino acids. The V gene's germline CDR1 is SNHLY and CDR2 FYNNEI. The J segment lost 5 bases and the V segment lost 6 bases, leaving 10 bases of the junction unmatched. CDR3: CASSQKLAGGPDEQYF. The CDR3 nucleotides read TGTGCCAGCAGCCAAAAACTAGCGGGGGGGCCAGACGAGCAGTACTTC.

J is TRBJ1-2 and V is TRBV2, with TRBD1 matching 7 bases. This CDR3 region has 15 residues. The germline CDR1 and CDR2 sequences are SNHLY and FYNNEI. V lost 8 bases and J lost 7; bases outside the gene matches: 16. The CDR3 here is CASAAIRDRVVGYTF. DNA of the CDR3: TGTGCCAGCGCAGCAATTCGCGACAGGGTTGTTGGCTACACCTTC.

The chain employs TRBV6-1 and TRBJ1-1, with a weak D call TRBD1 (5 bases). Per germline, CDR1 MNHNS and CDR2 SASEGT. Trimming took off 4 bases at V and 0 bases at J, with 15 bases between the two ends. The CDR3 runs 16 residues. CDR3 in amino acids: CASSAFGGGVNTEAFF. As DNA, the CDR3 is TGTGCCAGCAGTGCCTTTGGGGGAGGGGTGAACACTGAAGCTTTCTTT.

The genes are TRBV2 and TRBJ2-7, with TRBD1 matching over 7 bases. The trim removed 8 bases at V and 0 bases at J, leaving 4 bases unmatched. Germline CDR1 is SNHLY and CDR2 is FYNNEI. The CDR3 is 13 residues long. CDR3 coding DNA: TGTGCCAGCTTGGACAGGAGCTCCTACGAGCAGTACTTC. This codes for CASLDRSSYEQYF. Together with reference TRBV2 and TRBJ2-7, the CDR3 gives the full variable domain: EPEVTQTPSHQVTQMGQEVILRCVPISNHLYFYWYRQILGQKVEFLVSFYNNEISEKSEIFDDQFSVERPDGSNFTLKIRSTKLEDSAMYFCASLDRSSYEQYFGPGTRLTVT.

This clone was recorded only once. J is TRBJ1-1 and V is TRBV7-3, with D possibly TRBD1 on 5 matching bases. V shed 0 bases and J shed 0 bases, with 8 bases lying between them. CDR3 length equals 15 residues. CDR1 and CDR2 (germline): SGHTA, FQGTGA. CDR3 loop: CASSLTGGLNTEAFF. In nucleotides, the CDR3 is TGTGCCAGCAGCTTAACGGGGGGACTGAACACTGAAGCTTTCTTT. The full variable domain, with the rest looked up from reference TRBV7-3 and TRBJ1-1, is GAGVSQTPSNKVTEKGKYVELRCDPISGHTALYWYRQSLGQGPEFLIYFQGTGAADDSGLPNDRFFAVRPEGSVSTLKIQRTERGDSAVYLCASSLTGGLNTEAFFGQGTRLTVV.

The chain carries TRBV25-1 and TRBJ1-5; the D is unclear. V gave up 4 bases and J gave up 0 bases, with 13 bases separating them. Germline lookup yields CDR1 MGHDK and CDR2 SYGVNS. This CDR3 comprises 16 residues. CDR3 sequence: CASSAAAEYSNQPQHF. CDR3 DNA sequence: TGTGCCAGCAGTGCGGCAGCGGAATATAGCAATCAGCCCCAGCATTTT.

The chain has TRBV7-3 and TRBJ1-1; weak D call: TRBD1 (5 bases). V lost 0 bases to trimming and J lost 7 bases, with 9 bases between them. From germline, CDR1 is SGHTA and CDR2 FQGTGA. The CDR3 sequence is 13 residues long. CDR3 in amino acids: CASSLTTGDEAFF. The CDR3 nucleotides read TGTGCCAGCAGCTTAACGACGGGGGATGAAGCTTTCTTT. The variable domain in full, completed from reference TRBV7-3 and TRBJ1-1, reads GAGVSQTPSNKVTEKGKYVELRCDPISGHTALYWYRQSLGQGPEFLIYFQGTGAADDSGLPNDRFFAVRPEGSVSTLKIQRTERGDSAVYLCASSLTTGDEAFFGQGTRLTVV.

A remark on this clone: A junction boundary mismatches the germline segment, possibly from a read error. This chain uses TRBV4-2 with TRBJ2-4; TRBD2 might be the D (6 bases). CDR1 and CDR2 from the germline V gene are LGHNA and YNFKEQ. The length of the CDR3 is 13 residues. CDR3 region: CASSPALGREDRF. The CDR3 DNA reads TGTGCCAGCAGCCCAGCCCTAGGCAGGGAGGACCGCTTC.